Each of the 6 T cell receptor beta chains below was sequenced from the same sample in a study of blood T cell repertoires in COVID-19. The method was immunoSEQ multiplex PCR; TCRdb's version includes in-frame clones alone and lacks a portion of them. The repertoire has approximately 160,000 clones, approximately 84% of them found once; the top ten carry 13% to 15%. Sequencing was performed on peripheral blood. The receptors derive from a man between 18 and 29 years old with active or convalescent COVID-19.

The gene calls are TRBV6-5 and TRBJ2-5; TRBD2 is a possible D gene (6 bases). Germline CDR1 and CDR2: MNHEY and SVGAGI. The CDR3 sequence is 14 residues long. Between the trimmed V and J ends, which lost 4 bases and 3 bases, there was a span of 12 bases. Here the CDR3 DNA reads TGTGCCAGCAGTTTAAGGAGGGTTAAAGAGACCCAGTACTTC. Translation: CASSLRRVKETQYF.

The J gene is TRBJ2-5, the V gene TRBV7-2; D remains ambiguous. With 3 bases removed from V and 2 bases from J, the gap between germline ends came to 4 bases. This CDR3 contains 12 residues. The germline V gene encodes CDR1 SGHTA and CDR2 FQGNSA. As DNA, the CDR3 is TGTGCCAGCAGCTTCAGGCAAGAGACCCAGTACTTC. Its translation is CASSFRQETQYF. The whole variable domain, filled in from reference TRBV7-2 and TRBJ2-5, reads GAGVSQSPSNKVTEKGKDVELRCDPISGHTALYWYRQSLGQGLEFLIYFQGNSAPDKSGLPSDRFSAERTGGSVSTLTIQRTQQEDSAVYLCASSFRQETQYFGPGTRLLVL.

Notes on this clone: A much larger clone differs from this one at a single base, so this may be a read error. V gene TRBV25-1 combines with J gene TRBJ2-7; no firm D call. V dropped 5 bases and J dropped 0 bases, with 2 bases sitting between them. The germline gives CDR1 MGHDK, CDR2 SYGVNS. This CDR3 region has 11 residues. The CDR3 reads CASSLSYEQYF. The CDR3 bases are TGTGCCAGCAGTCTCTCCTACGAGCAGTACTTC.

V and J are TRBV3-1 (or the pseudogene TRBV3-2) and TRBJ1-2, with 10 bases fitting TRBD1. The CDR3 extends over 16 amino acids. Per the germline V gene, CDR1 is LGHDT and CDR2 is YNNKEL (reference sequence). V lost 4 bases and J lost 0; bases outside the gene matches: 5. Here the CDR3 reads CASSPGQGYTNYGYTF. Written as DNA, the CDR3 is TGTGCCAGCAGCCCGGGACAGGGGTACACTAACTATGGCTACACCTTC.

The rearrangement links TRBV7-9 to TRBJ1-1; 8 bases match TRBD1. Trimming took 5 bases from V and 1 from J; bases not matched to a gene: 3. CDR1 and CDR2 (germline): SEHNR, FQNEAQ (reference sequence). This CDR3 has 14 residues. The CDR3 reads CASSGQGSNTEAFF. The CDR3 region has the DNA TGTGCCAGCAGCGGACAGGGTTCGAACACTGAAGCTTTCTTT. Using reference TRBV7-9 and TRBJ1-1 for the parts outside the CDR3, the full variable domain is DTGVSQNPRHKITKRGQNVTFRCDPISEHNRLYWYRQTLGQGPEFLTYFQNEAQLEKSRLLSDRFSAERPKGSFSTLEIQRTEQGDSAMYLCASSGQGSNTEAFFGQGTRLTVV.

The CDR3: CASSEDSGGAYEQYF. For the CDR3, the DNA is TGTGCCAGCAGTGAGGATAGCGGGGGGGCCTACGAGCAGTACTTC. V and J are TRBV6-1 and TRBJ2-7, with 11 positions matching TRBD2. Per the germline V gene, CDR1 is MNHNS and CDR2 is SASEGT. V was pared by 3 bases and J by 2 bases, with 3 bases of the junction left unmatched. CDR3 length equals 15 residues.